This T cell receptor beta chain was sequenced during a study of blood T cell repertoires in COVID-19. The overall study: COVID-19 samples from acute and convalescent phases originated in the United States, Italy and Spain. The cDNA or gDNA used as material had been derived from T cells, B-cell-depleted T cells, or PBMCs.

The CDR3 consists of 13 residues. Germline CDR1 and CDR2: SGHDN and FVKESK. Trimming took 0 bases from V and 9 from J, leaving 11 bases between them. Clones were sequenced by immunoSEQ multiplex PCR, and TCRdb holds only the in-frame ones, with some missing. The sample contains a few hundred thousand clones, roughly nine tenths of which appear only once. Adults between about 18 and 89 years of age took part from about two dozen US areas. The sequence was collected from a human donor in a cohort exposed to, infected with or recovered from COVID-19 (not recorded which). The donor label of this sample is uncertain. This chain uses TRBV14 with TRBJ1-1; D possibly corresponds to TRBD1 (5 bases). Sequencing was carried out using PBMCs or T cells enriched from blood (not recorded which). CDR3 bases: TGTGCCAGCAGCCAAGATGCGGGGACGAAAGCTTTCTTT. This translates into CASSQDAGTKAFF.